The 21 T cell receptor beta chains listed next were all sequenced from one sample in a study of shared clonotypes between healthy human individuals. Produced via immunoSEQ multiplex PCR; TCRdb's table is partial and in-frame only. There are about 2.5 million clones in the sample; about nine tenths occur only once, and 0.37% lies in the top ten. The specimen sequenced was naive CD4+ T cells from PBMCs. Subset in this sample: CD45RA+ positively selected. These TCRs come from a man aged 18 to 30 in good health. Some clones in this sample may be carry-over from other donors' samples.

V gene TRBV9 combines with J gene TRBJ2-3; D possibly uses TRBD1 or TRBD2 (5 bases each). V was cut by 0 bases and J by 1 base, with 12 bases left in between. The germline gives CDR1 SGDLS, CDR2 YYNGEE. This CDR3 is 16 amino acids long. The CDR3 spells CASSVVGVGGTDTQYF. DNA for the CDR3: TGTGCCAGCAGCGTAGTGGGGGTCGGGGGCACAGATACGCAGTATTTT. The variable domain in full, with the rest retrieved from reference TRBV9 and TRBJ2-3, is DSGVTQTPKHLITATGQRVTLRCSPRSGDLSVYWYQQSLDQGLQFLIQYYNGEERAKGNILERFSAQQFPDLHSELNLSSLELGDSALYFCASSVVGVGGTDTQYFGPGTRLTVL.

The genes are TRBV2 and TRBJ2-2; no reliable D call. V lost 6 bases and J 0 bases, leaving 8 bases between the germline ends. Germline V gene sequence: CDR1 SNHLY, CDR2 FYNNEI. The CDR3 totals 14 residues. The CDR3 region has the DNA TGTGCCAGCAGGAGACAAGCGAACACCGGGGAGCTGTTTTTT. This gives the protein CASRRQANTGELFF.

The chain's CDR3 is CASSLRREGADTQYF. CDR3 nucleotides: TGCGCCAGCAGCTTGCGGCGGGAGGGGGCAGATACGCAGTATTTT. V usage is TRBV5-1 and J usage is TRBJ2-3; TRBD2 matches 9 bases. V shed 1 base and J 4 bases; nucleotides not matched to a gene: 4. Germline V gene lookup returns CDR1 SGHRS and CDR2 YFSETQ. CDR3 length: 15 amino acids.

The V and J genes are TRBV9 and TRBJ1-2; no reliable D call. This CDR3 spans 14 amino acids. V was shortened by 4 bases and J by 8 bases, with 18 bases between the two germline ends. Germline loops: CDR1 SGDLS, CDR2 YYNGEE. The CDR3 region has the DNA TGTGCCAGCAGCCCCGGGAGGCCCCCAGGCGGCTACACCTTC. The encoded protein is CASSPGRPPGGYTF.

The chain's CDR3 is CSVEPRQEKGHGYTF. In DNA, the CDR3 is TGCAGCGTTGAACCCCGACAGGAGAAGGGACATGGCTACACCTTC. The chain uses TRBV29-1 and TRBJ1-2; D is perhaps TRBD1 (6 bases). The CDR3 is 15 residues long. The V end lost 2 bases, the J end lost 6 bases, and 19 bases lay between the germline ends. The germline V gene has CDR1 SQVTM and CDR2 ANQGSEA.

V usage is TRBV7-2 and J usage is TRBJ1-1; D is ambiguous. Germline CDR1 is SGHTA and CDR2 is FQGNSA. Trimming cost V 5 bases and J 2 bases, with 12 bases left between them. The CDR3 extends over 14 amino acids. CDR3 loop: CASSPEDFNTEAFF. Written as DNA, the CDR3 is TGTGCCAGCAGCCCGGAGGACTTTAACACTGAAGCTTTCTTT. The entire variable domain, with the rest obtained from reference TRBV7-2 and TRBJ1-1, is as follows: GAGVSQSPSNKVTEKGKDVELRCDPISGHTALYWYRQSLGQGLEFLIYFQGNSAPDKSGLPSDRFSAERTGGSVSTLTIQRTQQEDSAVYLCASSPEDFNTEAFFGQGTRLTVV.

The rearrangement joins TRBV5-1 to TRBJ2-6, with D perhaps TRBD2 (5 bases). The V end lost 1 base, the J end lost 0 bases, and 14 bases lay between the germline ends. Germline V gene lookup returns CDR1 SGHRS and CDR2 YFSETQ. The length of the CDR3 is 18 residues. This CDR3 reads CASSLRSGLGSGANVLTF. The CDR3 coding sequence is TGCGCCAGCAGCTTGAGGTCGGGATTGGGCTCTGGGGCCAACGTCCTGACTTTC.

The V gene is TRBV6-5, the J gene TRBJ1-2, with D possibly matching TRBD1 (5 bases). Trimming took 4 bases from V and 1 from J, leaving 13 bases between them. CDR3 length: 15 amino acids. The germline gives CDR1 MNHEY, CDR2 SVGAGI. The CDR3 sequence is CASSSLWGDNYGYTF. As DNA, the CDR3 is TGTGCCAGCAGTTCACTTTGGGGGGATAACTATGGCTACACCTTC.

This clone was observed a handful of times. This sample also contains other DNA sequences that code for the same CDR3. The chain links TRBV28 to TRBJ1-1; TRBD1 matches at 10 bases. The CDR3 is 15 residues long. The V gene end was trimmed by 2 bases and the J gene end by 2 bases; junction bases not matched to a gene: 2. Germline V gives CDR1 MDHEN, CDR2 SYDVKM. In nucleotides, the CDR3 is TGTGCCAGCAGTTTAGGGACAGGGGTAAACACTGAAGCTTTCTTT. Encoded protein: CASSLGTGVNTEAFF.

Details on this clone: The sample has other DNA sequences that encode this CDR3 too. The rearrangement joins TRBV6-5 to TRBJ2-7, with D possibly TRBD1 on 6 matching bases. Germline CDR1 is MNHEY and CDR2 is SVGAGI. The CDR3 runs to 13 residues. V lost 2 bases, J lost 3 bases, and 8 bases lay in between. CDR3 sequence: CASSYGGRYEQYF. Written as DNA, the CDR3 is TGTGCCAGCAGTTACGGGGGCCGCTACGAGCAGTACTTC.

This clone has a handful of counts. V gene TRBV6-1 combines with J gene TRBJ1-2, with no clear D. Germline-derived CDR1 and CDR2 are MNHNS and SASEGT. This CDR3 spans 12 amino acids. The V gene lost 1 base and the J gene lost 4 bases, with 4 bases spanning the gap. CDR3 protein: CASSEDSYGYTF. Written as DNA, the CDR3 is TGTGCCAGCAGTGAAGACAGCTATGGCTACACCTTC.

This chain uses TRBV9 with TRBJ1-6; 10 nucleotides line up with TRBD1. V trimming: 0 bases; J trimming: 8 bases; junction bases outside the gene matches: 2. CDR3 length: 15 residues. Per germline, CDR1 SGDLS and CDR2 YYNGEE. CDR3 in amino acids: CASSVVGTGDSPLHF. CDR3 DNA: TGTGCCAGCAGCGTAGTAGGGACAGGGGATTCACCCCTCCACTTT.

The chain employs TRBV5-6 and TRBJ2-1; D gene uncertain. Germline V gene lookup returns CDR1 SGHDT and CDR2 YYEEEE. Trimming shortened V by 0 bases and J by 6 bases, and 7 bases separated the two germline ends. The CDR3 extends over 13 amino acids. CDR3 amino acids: CASSLGRANEQFF. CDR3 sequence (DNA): TGTGCCAGCAGCTTGGGAAGGGCCAATGAGCAGTTCTTC.

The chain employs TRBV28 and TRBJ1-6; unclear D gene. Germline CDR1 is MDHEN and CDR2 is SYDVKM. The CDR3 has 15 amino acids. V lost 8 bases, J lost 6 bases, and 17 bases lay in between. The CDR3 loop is CASRPGRRGNSPLHF. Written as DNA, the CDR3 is TGTGCCAGCCGACCCGGGCGGCGGGGTAATTCACCCCTCCACTTT.

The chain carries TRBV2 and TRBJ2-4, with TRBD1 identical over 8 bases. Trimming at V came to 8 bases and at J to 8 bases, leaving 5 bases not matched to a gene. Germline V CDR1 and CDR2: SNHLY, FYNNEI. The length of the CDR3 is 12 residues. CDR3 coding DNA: TGTGCCAGCGCAGACAGGGGAGACATTCAGTACTTC. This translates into CASADRGDIQYF.

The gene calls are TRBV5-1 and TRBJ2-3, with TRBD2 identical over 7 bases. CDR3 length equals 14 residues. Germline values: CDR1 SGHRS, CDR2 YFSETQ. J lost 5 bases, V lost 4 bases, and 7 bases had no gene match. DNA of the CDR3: TGCGCCAGCAGCATCGAGCGGGACGGAGATACGCAGTATTTT. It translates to CASSIERDGDTQYF.

In nucleotides, the CDR3 is TGTGCCTGGAACTTCCAGAGAACCCCACAGGGGGCTTACGAGCAGTACTTC. It encodes CAWNFQRTPQGAYEQYF. This chain uses TRBV30 with TRBJ2-7; TRBD1 agrees at 9 bases. The CDR3 has 17 residues. Per germline, CDR1 GTSNPN and CDR2 SVGIG (reference sequence). J lost 4 bases, V lost 4 bases, and 17 bases had no gene match.

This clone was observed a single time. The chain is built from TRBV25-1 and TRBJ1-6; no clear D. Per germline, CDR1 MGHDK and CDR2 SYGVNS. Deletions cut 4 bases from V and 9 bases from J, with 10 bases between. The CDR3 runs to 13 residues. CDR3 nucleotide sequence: TGTGCCAGCAGTGGAGCATCGGGTTCACCCCTCCACTTT. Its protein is CASSGASGSPLHF.

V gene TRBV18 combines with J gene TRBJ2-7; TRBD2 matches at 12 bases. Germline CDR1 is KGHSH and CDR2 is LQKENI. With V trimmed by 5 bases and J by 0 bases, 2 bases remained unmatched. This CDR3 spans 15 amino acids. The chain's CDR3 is CASSATSGGSYEQYF. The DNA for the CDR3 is TGTGCCAGCTCAGCGACTAGCGGGGGCTCCTACGAGCAGTACTTC. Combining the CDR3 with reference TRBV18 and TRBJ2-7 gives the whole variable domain NAGVMQNPRHLVRRRGQEARLRCSPMKGHSHVYWYRQLPEEGLKFMVYLQKENIIDESGMPKERFSAEFPKEGPSILRIQQVVRGDSAAYFCASSATSGGSYEQYFGPGTRLTVT.

CDR3 sequence reads: CASSVPDSDYGYTF. For the CDR3, the DNA is TGTGCCAGCAGTGTACCAGACTCCGACTATGGCTACACCTTC. V usage is TRBV2 and J usage is TRBJ1-2; no definite D call. Germline V gene sequence: CDR1 SNHLY, CDR2 FYNNEI. The CDR3 is 14 amino acids. V lost 4 bases and J lost 3, with 12 bases in between.

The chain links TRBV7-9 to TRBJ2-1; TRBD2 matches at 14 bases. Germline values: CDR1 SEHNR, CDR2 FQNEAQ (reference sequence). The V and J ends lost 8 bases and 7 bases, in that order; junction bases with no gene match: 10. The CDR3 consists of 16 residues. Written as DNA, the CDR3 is TGTGCCAGCGCCTGGGGGACTAGCGGGAGCCAGAATGAGCAGTTCTTC. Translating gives CASAWGTSGSQNEQFF.